Sequencing of this TCR beta chain was carried out in a study of T cell changes during pregnancy in multiple sclerosis. The V segment lost 4 bases and the J segment 1 base; nucleotides outside the gene matches: 5. This CDR3 is built from 15 residues. CDR1 and CDR2 (germline): LNHDA, SQIVND (reference sequence). This table comes from immunoSEQ multiplex PCR, and its TCRdb copy is limited to in-frame clones, with some not included. The sample has over 90,000 clones; 85% to 95% are singletons. The clonotype comes from a female donor with multiple sclerosis, enrolled in a pregnancy study. The rearrangement uses TRBV19 and TRBJ1-1; TRBD1 aligns across 8 bases. Here the sequenced sample was peripheral blood, taken after pregnancy. The CDR3 loop reads CASSTWTGKNTEAFF. Here the CDR3 DNA reads TGTGCCAGTAGTACCTGGACAGGGAAGAACACTGAAGCTTTCTTT.